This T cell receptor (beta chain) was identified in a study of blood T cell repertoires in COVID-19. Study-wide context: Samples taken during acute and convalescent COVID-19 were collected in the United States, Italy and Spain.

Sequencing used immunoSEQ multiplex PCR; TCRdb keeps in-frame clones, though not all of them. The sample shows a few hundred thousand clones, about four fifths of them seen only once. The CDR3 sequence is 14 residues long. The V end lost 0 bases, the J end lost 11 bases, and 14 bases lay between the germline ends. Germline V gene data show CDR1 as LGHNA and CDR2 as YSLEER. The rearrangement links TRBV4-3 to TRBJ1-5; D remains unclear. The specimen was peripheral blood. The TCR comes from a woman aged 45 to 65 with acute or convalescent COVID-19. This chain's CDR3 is CASSQEAYLGAQHF. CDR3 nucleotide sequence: TGCGCCAGCAGCCAAGAGGCTTACCTGGGAGCCCAGCATTTT.